The rows below give T cell receptor beta chains drawn from one sample of a study of cytomegalovirus exposure and HLA in healthy donors. TCRdb's table, derived via immunoSEQ multiplex PCR, lists solely in-frame clones and lacks some. The sample includes 150,000 to 200,000 clones, 87% of them seen just once. Sequencing was performed on PBMCs. Source of these receptors: a boy aged 2 to 9 in good health and CMV-seronegative. CDR3s include the opening cysteine and the closing phenylalanine or tryptophan. Each record gives: D gene, J gene, clone size, V gene, CDR3 length, CDR3 protein, CDR3 DNA. A D gene is named only where the DNA matches it firmly. A clone size is listed for some rows: how often the clone was seen (once, few, many), or a class if it is expanded.

d_gene: TRBD1
j_gene: TRBJ2-7
abundance: .
v_gene: TRBV27
len: 16
CDR3aa: CASSSPPGQDPYEQYF
CDR3nt: TGTGCCAGCAGTTCACCACCGGGACAGGACCCTTACGAGCAGTACTTC

d_gene: .
j_gene: TRBJ1-1
abundance: .
v_gene: TRBV28
len: 17
CDR3aa: CASSLIAGTLTNTEAFF
CDR3nt: TGTGCCAGCAGTTTAATCGCGGGGACGCTTACGAACACTGAAGCTTTCTTT

d_gene: TRBD2
j_gene: TRBJ2-7
abundance: .
v_gene: TRBV6-5
len: 15
CDR3aa: CASSYVLAGGSEQYF
CDR3nt: TGTGCCAGCAGTTACGTACTAGCGGGAGGAAGCGAGCAGTACTTC

d_gene: .
j_gene: TRBJ2-5
abundance: .
v_gene: TRBV5-1
len: 15
CDR3aa: CASRNDTSYQETQYF
CDR3nt: TGCGCCAGCCGCAACGATACTTCATACCAAGAGACCCAGTACTTC

d_gene: TRBD1
j_gene: TRBJ1-1
abundance: .
v_gene: TRBV28
len: 15
CDR3aa: CASSQSGGRGTEAFF
CDR3nt: TGTGCCAGCAGTCAATCAGGGGGCCGGGGCACTGAAGCTTTCTTT

d_gene: .
j_gene: TRBJ1-5
abundance: .
v_gene: TRBV5-6
len: 15
CDR3aa: CASSLYDMGNQPQHF
CDR3nt: TGTGCCAGCAGCTTGTACGACATGGGCAATCAGCCCCAGCATTTT

d_gene: .
j_gene: TRBJ2-2
abundance: .
v_gene: TRBV6-4
len: 17
CDR3aa: CASRLTVKALRTGELFF
CDR3nt: TGTGCCAGCCGCCTCACGGTCAAGGCCTTGAGGACCGGGGAGCTGTTTTTT

d_gene: .
j_gene: TRBJ2-3
abundance: once
v_gene: TRBV7-3
len: 15
CDR3aa: CASSRVGGQSDTQYF
CDR3nt: TGTGCCAGCAGCCGGGTTGGGGGACAATCAGATACGCAGTATTTT

d_gene: TRBD1
j_gene: TRBJ2-5
abundance: .
v_gene: TRBV7-2
len: 14
CDR3aa: CASTGQGARETQYF
CDR3nt: TGTGCCAGCACCGGACAGGGGGCTCGAGAGACCCAGTACTTC

d_gene: TRBD2
j_gene: TRBJ2-7
abundance: .
v_gene: TRBV9
len: 14
CDR3aa: CASSVGTRAYEQYF
CDR3nt: TGTGCCAGCAGCGTAGGGACTAGGGCCTACGAGCAGTACTTC